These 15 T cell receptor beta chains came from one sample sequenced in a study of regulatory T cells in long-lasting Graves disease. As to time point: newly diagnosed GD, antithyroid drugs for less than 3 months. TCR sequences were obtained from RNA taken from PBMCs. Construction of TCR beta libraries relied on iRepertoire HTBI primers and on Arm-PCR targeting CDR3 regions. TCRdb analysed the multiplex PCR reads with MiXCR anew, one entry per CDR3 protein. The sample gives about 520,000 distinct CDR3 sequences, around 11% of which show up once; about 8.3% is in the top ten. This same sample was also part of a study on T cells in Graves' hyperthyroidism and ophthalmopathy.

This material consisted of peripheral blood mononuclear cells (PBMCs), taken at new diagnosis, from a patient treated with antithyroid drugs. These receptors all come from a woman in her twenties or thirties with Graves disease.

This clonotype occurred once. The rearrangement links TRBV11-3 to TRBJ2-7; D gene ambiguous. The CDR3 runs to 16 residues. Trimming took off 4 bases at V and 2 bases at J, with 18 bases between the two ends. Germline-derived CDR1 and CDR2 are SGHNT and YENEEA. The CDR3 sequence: CASSSGVAAGTYEQYF. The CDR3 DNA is TGTGCCAGCAGCTCCGGTGTGGCAGCCGGCACCTACGAGCAGTACTTC.

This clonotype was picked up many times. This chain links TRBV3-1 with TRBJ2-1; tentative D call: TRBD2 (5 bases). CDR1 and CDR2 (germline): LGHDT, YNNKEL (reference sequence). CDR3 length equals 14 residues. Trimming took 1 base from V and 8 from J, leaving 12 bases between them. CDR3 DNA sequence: TGTGCCAGCAGCCAAGGCGGGCCATCGGATGAGCAGTTCTTC. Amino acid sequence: CASSQGGPSDEQFF.

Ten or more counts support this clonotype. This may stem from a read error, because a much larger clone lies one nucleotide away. This CDR3 reads CASSRQGVSQETQHF. DNA of the CDR3: TGTGCCAGCAGCCGACAGGGGGTATCCCAAGAGACCCAGCACTTC. This rearrangement joins TRBV11-2 to TRBJ2-5; 9 bases align to TRBD1. Looked up from germline, CDR1 is SGHAT and CDR2 is FQNNGV. This CDR3 is 15 amino acids long.

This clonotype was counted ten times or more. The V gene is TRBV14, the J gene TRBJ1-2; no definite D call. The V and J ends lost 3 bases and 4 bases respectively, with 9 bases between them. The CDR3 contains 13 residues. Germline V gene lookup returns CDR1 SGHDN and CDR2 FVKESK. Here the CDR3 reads CASSHLRSYGYTF. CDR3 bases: TGTGCCAGCAGCCATTTAAGAAGCTATGGCTACACCTTC.

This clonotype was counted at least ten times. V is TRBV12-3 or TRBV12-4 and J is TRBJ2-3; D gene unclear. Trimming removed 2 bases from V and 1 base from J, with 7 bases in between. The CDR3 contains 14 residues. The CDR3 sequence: CASSLYAGTDTQYF. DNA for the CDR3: TGTGCCAGCAGTTTATATGCAGGCACAGATACGCAGTATTTT.

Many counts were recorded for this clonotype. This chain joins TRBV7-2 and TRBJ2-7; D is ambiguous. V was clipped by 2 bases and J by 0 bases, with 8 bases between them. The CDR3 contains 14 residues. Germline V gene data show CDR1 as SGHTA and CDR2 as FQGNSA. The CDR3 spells CASSLLAFSYEQYF. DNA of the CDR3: TGTGCCAGCAGCTTACTGGCATTCTCCTACGAGCAGTACTTC. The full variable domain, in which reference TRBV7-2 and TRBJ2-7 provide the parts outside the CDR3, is GAGVSQSPSNKVTEKGKDVELRCDPISGHTALYWYRQSLGQGLEFLIYFQGNSAPDKSGLPSDRFSAERTGGSVSTLTIQRTQQEDSAVYLCASSLLAFSYEQYFGPGTRLTVT.

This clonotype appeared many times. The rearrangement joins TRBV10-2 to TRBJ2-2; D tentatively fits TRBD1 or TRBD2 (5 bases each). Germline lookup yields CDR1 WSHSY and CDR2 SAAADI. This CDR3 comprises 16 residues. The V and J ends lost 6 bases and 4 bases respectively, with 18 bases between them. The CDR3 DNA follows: TGCGCCAGCAGGTTGCTTGGGGGAGAGGTCACCGGGGAGCTGTTTTTT. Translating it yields CASRLLGGEVTGELFF.

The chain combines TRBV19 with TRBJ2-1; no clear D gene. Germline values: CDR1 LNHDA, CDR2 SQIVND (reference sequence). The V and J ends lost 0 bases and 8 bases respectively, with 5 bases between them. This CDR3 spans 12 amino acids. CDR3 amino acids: CASSIDGYEQFF. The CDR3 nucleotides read TGTGCCAGTAGTATAGATGGGTATGAGCAGTTCTTC.

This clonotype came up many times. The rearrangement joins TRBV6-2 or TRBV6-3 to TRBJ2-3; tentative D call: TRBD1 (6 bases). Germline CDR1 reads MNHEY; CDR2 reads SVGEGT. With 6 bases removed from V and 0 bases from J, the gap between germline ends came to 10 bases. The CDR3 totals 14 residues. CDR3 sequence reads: CASRKDSSTDTQYF. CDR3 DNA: TGTGCCAGCAGGAAGGACAGTAGCACAGATACGCAGTATTTT.

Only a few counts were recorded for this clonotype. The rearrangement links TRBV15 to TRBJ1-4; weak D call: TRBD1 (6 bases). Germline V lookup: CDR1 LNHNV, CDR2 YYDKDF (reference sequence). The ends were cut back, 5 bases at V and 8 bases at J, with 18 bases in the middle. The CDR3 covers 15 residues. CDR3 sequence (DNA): TGTGCCACCAGCGCCGGGGGCAGGGCGTACGAAAAACTGTTTTTT. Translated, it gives CATSAGGRAYEKLFF.

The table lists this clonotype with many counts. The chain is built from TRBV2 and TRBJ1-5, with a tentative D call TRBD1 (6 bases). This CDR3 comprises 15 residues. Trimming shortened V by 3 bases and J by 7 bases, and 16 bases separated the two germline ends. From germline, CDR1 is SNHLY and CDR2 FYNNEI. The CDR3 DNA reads TGTGCCAGCAGTGAGATACTAGGGGGGGTACAGCCCCAGCATTTT. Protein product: CASSEILGGVQPQHF.

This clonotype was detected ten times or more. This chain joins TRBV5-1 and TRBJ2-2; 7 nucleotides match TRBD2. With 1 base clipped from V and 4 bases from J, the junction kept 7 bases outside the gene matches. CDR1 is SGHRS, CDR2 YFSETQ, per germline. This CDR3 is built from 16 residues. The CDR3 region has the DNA TGCGCCAGCAGCTTGATTGCGGGAGTTCCCACCGGGGAGCTGTTTTTT. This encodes CASSLIAGVPTGELFF.

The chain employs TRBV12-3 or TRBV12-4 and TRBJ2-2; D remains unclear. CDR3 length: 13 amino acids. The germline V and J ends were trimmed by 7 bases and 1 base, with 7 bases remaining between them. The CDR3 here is CASKGLNTGELFF. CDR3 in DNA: TGTGCCAGCAAAGGGTTGAACACCGGGGAGCTGTTTTTT.

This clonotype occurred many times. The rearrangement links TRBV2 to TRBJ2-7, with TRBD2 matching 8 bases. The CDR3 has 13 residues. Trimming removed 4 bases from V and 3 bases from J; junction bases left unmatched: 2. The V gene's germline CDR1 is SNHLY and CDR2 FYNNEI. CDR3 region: CASSVREGYEQYF. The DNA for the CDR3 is TGTGCCAGCAGTGTTCGGGAGGGCTACGAGCAGTACTTC.

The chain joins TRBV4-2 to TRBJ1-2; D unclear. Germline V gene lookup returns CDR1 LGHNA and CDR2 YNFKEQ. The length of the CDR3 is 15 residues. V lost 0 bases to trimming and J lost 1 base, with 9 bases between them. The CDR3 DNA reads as TGTGCCAGCAGCCAAGATCTTACAAATAACTATGGCTACACCTTC. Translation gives CASSQDLTNNYGYTF.